Given below is one T cell receptor (beta chain) in context. Its cognate antigen is unknown. Arm-PCR of CDR3 regions with iRepertoire HTBI primers generated TCR beta libraries. TCRdb independently ran MiXCR on the multiplex PCR reads; one entry per CDR3 protein. In the table there are hundreds of thousands of distinct CDR3 sequences, roughly 15% of which are singletons. Indicated time point: newly diagnosed GD, antithyroid drugs for less than 3 months. PBMC RNA was the source of the TCR library. The sample originates from a study of regulatory T cells in long-lasting Graves disease. The germline gives CDR1 LNHDA, CDR2 SQIVND (reference sequence). The CDR3 is made up of 13 amino acids. Trimming stripped 11 bases from V and 5 bases from J, with 13 bases between. Study conclusions and caveats: Persistent disease exhibited a predilection for TRBV28, TRBJ1-2 and TRBJ2-5.

These data were likewise used in another study, on T cells in Graves' hyperthyroidism and ophthalmopathy. That report notes: HTBI primers were employed in a first-round RT-PCR of the TCR CDR3. The model's output predicted ophthalmopathy at a median of 6.5 months prior to onset.

Sequenced here: peripheral blood mononuclear cells (PBMCs), sampled at new diagnosis, from a patient treated with antithyroid drugs. This sequence was found in a middle-aged woman with Graves disease. The chain uses TRBV19 and TRBJ1-6; D is perhaps TRBD1 (5 bases). CDR3 DNA: TGTGCCGCGGGGCAGGGCCATAATTCACCCCTCCACTTT. This codes for CAAGQGHNSPLHF. The whole variable domain, filled in from reference TRBV19 and TRBJ1-6, reads DGGITQSPKYLFRKEGQNVTLSCEQNLNHDAMYWYRQDPGQGLRLIYYSQIVNDFQKGDIAEGYSVSREKKESFPLTVTSAQKNPTAFYLCAAGQGHNSPLHFGNGTRLTVT.